The text below deals with one T cell receptor (beta chain). This specimen belongs to a study of T cells after yellow fever vaccination. CDR1 SEHNR and CDR2 FQNEAQ come from the germline V gene (reference sequence). CDR3 length: 14 amino acids. The V end was cut by 4 bases, the J end by 6 bases, with 12 bases between. TCRdb recomputed calls from the 5' RACE reads with MiXCR, one row per CDR3 protein. The sample contains some 120,000 distinct CDR3 sequences, approximately 14% of which appear only once. The sample in question was CD8+ T cells sorted from PBMCs, obtained 5 days after the yellow fever booster vaccination. This TCR derives from a man in his late teens or twenties who received the YFV17D yellow fever vaccine. The chain links TRBV7-9 to TRBJ2-2; a possible D gene is TRBD2 (6 bases). DNA of the CDR3: TGTGCCAGCAGCTCCGTATCGGGGGCCGGGGAGCTGTTTTTT. Translation gives CASSSVSGAGELFF.